This T cell receptor (beta chain) was found in a study of graft-versus-host responses after intestinal transplantation. A note on this clone: Its specificity is unknown.

This CDR3 has 16 residues. Germline loops: CDR1 MNHNS, CDR2 SASEGT. With 4 bases clipped from V and 5 bases from J, the junction kept 7 bases outside the gene matches. The protocol was immunoSEQ multiplex PCR, while the TCRdb copy is restricted to in-frame clones and leaves out a portion. The data hold about 100,000 clones, with about 90% observed a single time. The rearrangement uses TRBV6-1 and TRBJ1-6, with 8 bases lining up with TRBD1. This clonotype originated in a human donor who was the organ donor for an intestinal transplant. Sample: unstimulated CD4+ T cells sorted from spleen or lymph node cells, taken before transplant. The CDR3 DNA reads as TGTGCCAGCAGTGGATTACAGGGGGTGAATAATTCACCCCTCCACTTT. Its translation: CASSGLQGVNNSPLHF.